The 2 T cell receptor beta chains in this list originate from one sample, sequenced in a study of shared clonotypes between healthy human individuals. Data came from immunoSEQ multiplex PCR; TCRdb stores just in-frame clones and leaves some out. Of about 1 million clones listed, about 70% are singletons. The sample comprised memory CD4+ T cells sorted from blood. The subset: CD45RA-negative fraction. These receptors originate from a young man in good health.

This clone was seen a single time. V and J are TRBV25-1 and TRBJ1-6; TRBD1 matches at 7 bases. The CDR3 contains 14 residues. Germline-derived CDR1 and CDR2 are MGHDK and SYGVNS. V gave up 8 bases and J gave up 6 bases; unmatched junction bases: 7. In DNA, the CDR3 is TGTGCCAGCGGGATCGGGACAGCTAATTCACCCCTCCACTTT. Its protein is CASGIGTANSPLHF.

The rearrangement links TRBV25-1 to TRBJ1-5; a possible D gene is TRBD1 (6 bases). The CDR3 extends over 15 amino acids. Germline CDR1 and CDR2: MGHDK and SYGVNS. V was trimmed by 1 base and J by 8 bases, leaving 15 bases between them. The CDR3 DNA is TGTGCCAGCAGTGAATCCGCGGGGGGGCGGGAGCCCCAGCATTTT. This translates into CASSESAGGREPQHF.